This T cell receptor beta chain was obtained from a study of graft-versus-host responses after intestinal transplantation. At the level of the study: Anti-thymocyte globulin was used for induction in all recipients, who then took tacrolimus and steroids for approximately 3 years.

TCRdb's copy holds only in-frame clones and misses some; the assay was immunoSEQ multiplex PCR. This sample carries tens of thousands of clones, roughly 96% of them seen once, and the ten largest clones take under 0.25%. CDR3 length: 14 amino acids. V was cut by 1 base and J by 5 bases, with 11 bases left in between. In germline, CDR1 is SGHTA, CDR2 FQGNSA. Findings and limits, study-wide: The recipient marrow held GvH clones, and some of them showed up first in ileum or blood.

A word on this clone: Its antigen is unknown.

The rearrangement links TRBV7-2 to TRBJ2-5, with D maybe TRBD1 (5 bases). This specimen consisted of unstimulated CD8+ T cells sorted from spleen or lymph node cells, obtained before transplant. The receptor's source is a human donor who was the organ donor for an intestinal transplant. The CDR3 region is CASSLVPGPETQYF. Here the CDR3 DNA reads TGTGCCAGCAGCTTAGTCCCAGGGCCGGAGACCCAGTACTTC.